A selection of T cell receptor beta chains follows, all from one sample in a study of cytomegalovirus exposure and HLA in healthy donors. Produced via immunoSEQ multiplex PCR; TCRdb's table is partial and in-frame only. The sample lists around 200,000 clones, approximately 81% seen once, with over 3.5% in the top ten. The source material was PBMCs. The receptors were gathered from a man aged 50 or older in good health and CMV-seronegative. CDR3s include the opening cysteine and the closing phenylalanine or tryptophan. A D gene is named only where the DNA matches it firmly. Clone size appears in some rows only: once, few, many, or a class for an expanded clone.

clone size: -; CDR3 length: 16; J gene: TRBJ1-3; V gene: TRBV5-1; D gene: -; CDR3 DNA: TGCGCCAGCAGCTTAACCGGGTCGTCGGCAGGAAACACCATATATTTT; CDR3 protein: CASSLTGSSAGNTIYF
clone size: -; CDR3 length: 14; J gene: TRBJ1-1; V gene: TRBV7-2; D gene: -; CDR3 DNA: TGTGCCAGCAGGGGGGGAGGGGTGAACACTGAAGCTTTCTTT; CDR3 protein: CASRGGGVNTEAFF
clone size: -; CDR3 length: 13; J gene: TRBJ1-2; V gene: TRBV7-9; D gene: -; CDR3 DNA: TGTTCCAGCAGCTTACAGGACACCTATGGCTACACCTTC; CDR3 protein: CSSSLQDTYGYTF
clone size: few; CDR3 length: 14; J gene: TRBJ1-2; V gene: TRBV27; D gene: TRBD1; CDR3 DNA: TGTGCCAGCAGTGTCAACAGGGGTGACTATGGCTACACCTTC; CDR3 protein: CASSVNRGDYGYTF
clone size: few; CDR3 length: 14; J gene: TRBJ1-2; V gene: TRBV5-1; D gene: TRBD1; CDR3 DNA: TGCGCCAGCAGCTGGAGACAGGGCCCTACGGGCTACACCTTC; CDR3 protein: CASSWRQGPTGYTF
clone size: -; CDR3 length: 15; J gene: TRBJ2-7; V gene: TRBV27; D gene: TRBD2; CDR3 DNA: TGTGCCAGCAGTAACGGGGACTACCACTCCTACGAGCAGTACTTC; CDR3 protein: CASSNGDYHSYEQYF
clone size: -; CDR3 length: 16; J gene: TRBJ2-3; V gene: TRBV4-3; D gene: TRBD2; CDR3 DNA: TGCGCCAGCAGCCATCCTACTAGCGGGGGGGCAGATACGCAGTATTTT; CDR3 protein: CASSHPTSGGADTQYF
clone size: -; CDR3 length: 13; J gene: TRBJ1-1; V gene: TRBV6-5; D gene: -; CDR3 DNA: TGTGCCAGCAGTCGCGGCGGTCACACTGAAGCTTTCTTT; CDR3 protein: CASSRGGHTEAFF
clone size: -; CDR3 length: 17; J gene: TRBJ2-5; V gene: TRBV10-3; D gene: TRBD2; CDR3 DNA: TGTGCCATCAGTGAGGCCATAGCGGGGGGTGGTCAAGAGACCCAGTACTTC; CDR3 protein: CAISEAIAGGGQETQYF
clone size: -; CDR3 length: 14; J gene: TRBJ1-1; V gene: TRBV5-5; D gene: -; CDR3 DNA: TGTGCCAGCAGCTGGACCCGGGGAGGCACTGAAGCTTTCTTT; CDR3 protein: CASSWTRGGTEAFF
clone size: -; CDR3 length: 14; J gene: TRBJ1-2; V gene: TRBV6-5; D gene: -; CDR3 DNA: TGTGCCAGCAGTTACTCCCTCGGACTATATGGCTACACCTTC; CDR3 protein: CASSYSLGLYGYTF
clone size: -; CDR3 length: 17; J gene: TRBJ2-2; V gene: TRBV7-3; D gene: TRBD2; CDR3 DNA: TGTTCCAGCAGCTCTCGGACTAGCTTTTTCGACACCGGGGAGCTGTTTTTT; CDR3 protein: CSSSSRTSFFDTGELFF
clone size: -; CDR3 length: 16; J gene: TRBJ2-5; V gene: TRBV11-3; D gene: TRBD2; CDR3 DNA: TGTGCCAGCAGCTTAGGGGACACTAGCGGACAAGAGACCCAGTACTTC; CDR3 protein: CASSLGDTSGQETQYF
clone size: -; CDR3 length: 13; J gene: TRBJ2-3; V gene: TRBV6-6; D gene: -; CDR3 DNA: TGTGCCAGCAGTGATTTAAGCGCAGATACGCAGTATTTT; CDR3 protein: CASSDLSADTQYF
clone size: few; CDR3 length: 15; J gene: TRBJ2-7; V gene: TRBV7-8; D gene: TRBD1; CDR3 DNA: TGTGCCAGCAGCTTACAGACAGGGCCCTCCTACGAGCAGTACTTC; CDR3 protein: CASSLQTGPSYEQYF
clone size: once; CDR3 length: 16; J gene: TRBJ1-5; V gene: TRBV19; D gene: TRBD1; CDR3 DNA: TGTGCCAGTAGTATAACCCCGGCAGGGGGTTATCAGCCCCAGCATTTT; CDR3 protein: CASSITPAGGYQPQHF
clone size: -; CDR3 length: 16; J gene: TRBJ2-7; V gene: TRBV5-5; D gene: -; CDR3 DNA: TGTGCCAGCAGCTTGAACTCACAGGGAAGCTCCTACGAGCAGTACTTC; CDR3 protein: CASSLNSQGSSYEQYF
clone size: few; CDR3 length: 14; J gene: TRBJ2-7; V gene: TRBV5-4; D gene: TRBD2; CDR3 DNA: TGTGCCAGCAGCCTTAGCGGGGGAGGATACGAGCAGTACTTC; CDR3 protein: CASSLSGGGYEQYF
clone size: few; CDR3 length: 13; J gene: TRBJ1-1; V gene: TRBV29-1; D gene: -; CDR3 DNA: TGCAGCGTTGAGAGAGGGAAGAACACTGAAGCTTTCTTT; CDR3 protein: CSVERGKNTEAFF
clone size: -; CDR3 length: 14; J gene: TRBJ2-5; V gene: TRBV4-1; D gene: -; CDR3 DNA: TGCGCCAGCGGGATGCAGGGTAAGGGAGAGACCCAGTACTTC; CDR3 protein: CASGMQGKGETQYF
clone size: once; CDR3 length: 14; J gene: TRBJ1-6; V gene: TRBV11-2; D gene: -; CDR3 DNA: TGTGCCAGCAGCCGCGGGGGGCCAGCCGAGCCCCTCCACTTT; CDR3 protein: CASSRGGPAEPLHF
clone size: -; CDR3 length: 14; J gene: TRBJ2-3; V gene: TRBV6-5; D gene: -; CDR3 DNA: TGTGCCTCCACAGAGACCAGTCGAGCAGATACGCAGTATTTT; CDR3 protein: CASTETSRADTQYF
clone size: few; CDR3 length: 16; J gene: TRBJ1-5; V gene: TRBV15; D gene: -; CDR3 DNA: TGTGCCACCAGCAGAGATCGCAGGGGTTTCAATCAGCCCCAGCATTTT; CDR3 protein: CATSRDRRGFNQPQHF
clone size: -; CDR3 length: 15; J gene: TRBJ2-7; V gene: TRBV4-2; D gene: TRBD1; CDR3 DNA: TGTGCCAGCAGCTCCAGCGACAGGGTAGGTTCCGAGCAGTACTTC; CDR3 protein: CASSSSDRVGSEQYF
clone size: -; CDR3 length: 13; J gene: TRBJ2-7; V gene: TRBV18; D gene: TRBD1; CDR3 DNA: TGTGCCAGCTCGCCGGGGACAGACGGCGAGCAGTACTTC; CDR3 protein: CASSPGTDGEQYF
clone size: -; CDR3 length: 14; J gene: TRBJ2-7; V gene: TRBV6-5; D gene: -; CDR3 DNA: TGTGCCAGCAGGGCAGGGTTTCTGATCTACGAGCAGTACTTC; CDR3 protein: CASRAGFLIYEQYF
clone size: -; CDR3 length: 16; J gene: TRBJ2-7; V gene: TRBV5-5; D gene: TRBD1; CDR3 DNA: TGTGCCAGCAGCTTGGCCGGGGACAGCGTTTCCTACGAGCAGTACTTC; CDR3 protein: CASSLAGDSVSYEQYF
clone size: -; CDR3 length: 16; J gene: TRBJ1-1; V gene: TRBV18; D gene: -; CDR3 DNA: TGTGCCAGCTCACCAGCGGGGCGCATAGAGTACACTGAAGCTTTCTTT; CDR3 protein: CASSPAGRIEYTEAFF
clone size: -; CDR3 length: 13; J gene: TRBJ1-1; V gene: TRBV5-1; D gene: -; CDR3 DNA: TGCGCCAGTAACTTAACAGGTCCGGCTGAAGCTTTCTTT; CDR3 protein: CASNLTGPAEAFF
clone size: once; CDR3 length: 15; J gene: TRBJ2-5; V gene: TRBV18; D gene: -; CDR3 DNA: TGTGCCAGCTCACCACTAAGGGCAGGGCAAGAGACCCAGTACTTC; CDR3 protein: CASSPLRAGQETQYF
clone size: -; CDR3 length: 12; J gene: TRBJ2-3; V gene: TRBV5-4; D gene: -; CDR3 DNA: TGTGCCAGCAGCTTGGCCTTAGATACGCAGTATTTT; CDR3 protein: CASSLALDTQYF
clone size: -; CDR3 length: 15; J gene: TRBJ2-1; V gene: TRBV9; D gene: TRBD1; CDR3 DNA: TGTGCCAGCAGCGTCCGGGACAGTGAATACAATGAGCAGTTCTTC; CDR3 protein: CASSVRDSEYNEQFF
clone size: -; CDR3 length: 14; J gene: TRBJ1-2; V gene: TRBV9; D gene: -; CDR3 DNA: TGTGCCAGCAGCCAAGCGGACGGTCGCTATGGCTACACCTTC; CDR3 protein: CASSQADGRYGYTF
clone size: -; CDR3 length: 13; J gene: TRBJ2-5; V gene: TRBV10-3; D gene: TRBD2; CDR3 DNA: TGTGCCAGCACTAGCGACCCCGGAGAGACCCAGTACTTC; CDR3 protein: CASTSDPGETQYF
clone size: -; CDR3 length: 16; J gene: TRBJ1-6; V gene: TRBV18; D gene: -; CDR3 DNA: TGTGCCAGCTCTCTTGAGAGCAACAGAAGGAATTCACCCCTCCACTTT; CDR3 protein: CASSLESNRRNSPLHF
clone size: -; CDR3 length: 16; J gene: TRBJ1-6; V gene: TRBV19; D gene: -; CDR3 DNA: TGTGCCAGTAGAGACAGGCCGGGGTCCTATAATTCACCCCTCCACTTT; CDR3 protein: CASRDRPGSYNSPLHF
clone size: -; CDR3 length: 14; J gene: TRBJ1-2; V gene: TRBV10-2; D gene: TRBD1; CDR3 DNA: TGCGCCAGCACCCTCGGGACAGGTCCTTATGGCTACACCTTC; CDR3 protein: CASTLGTGPYGYTF
clone size: -; CDR3 length: 14; J gene: TRBJ2-5; V gene: TRBV25-1; D gene: TRBD2; CDR3 DNA: TGTGCCAGCAGTGAGCCTCGACTAGCTGAGACCCAGTACTTC; CDR3 protein: CASSEPRLAETQYF
clone size: -; CDR3 length: 15; J gene: TRBJ2-1; V gene: TRBV5-1; D gene: TRBD2; CDR3 DNA: TGCGCCAGCAGCTCGGGGGCGGGGGGGACGAATGAGCAGTTCTTC; CDR3 protein: CASSSGAGGTNEQFF
clone size: -; CDR3 length: 16; J gene: TRBJ2-3; V gene: TRBV7-2; D gene: TRBD2; CDR3 DNA: TGTGCCAGCAGCCCCAGACTAGCGGGGAGGATGGATACGCAGTATTTT; CDR3 protein: CASSPRLAGRMDTQYF
clone size: -; CDR3 length: 14; J gene: TRBJ2-1; V gene: TRBV7-2; D gene: -; CDR3 DNA: TGTGCCAGCAGCCCCATCCGGGGACTCAATGAGCAGTTCTTC; CDR3 protein: CASSPIRGLNEQFF
clone size: -; CDR3 length: 13; J gene: TRBJ1-5; V gene: TRBV6-5; D gene: -; CDR3 DNA: TGTGCCAGCAGTTACCGCGGCAATCAGCCCCAGCATTTT; CDR3 protein: CASSYRGNQPQHF
clone size: -; CDR3 length: 12; J gene: TRBJ1-3; V gene: TRBV6-1; D gene: -; CDR3 DNA: TGTGCCAGCCAGGTGAAAGGAAACACCATATATTTT; CDR3 protein: CASQVKGNTIYF
clone size: -; CDR3 length: 14; J gene: TRBJ1-2; V gene: TRBV30; D gene: -; CDR3 DNA: TGTGCCTGGACCACCGGGAAATCTAACTATGGCTACACCTTC; CDR3 protein: CAWTTGKSNYGYTF
clone size: -; CDR3 length: 16; J gene: TRBJ2-1; V gene: TRBV13; D gene: TRBD2; CDR3 DNA: TGTGCCAGCAGCAAGGCTAGCGGGGGGGCCTACAATGAGCAGTTCTTC; CDR3 protein: CASSKASGGAYNEQFF
clone size: -; CDR3 length: 14; J gene: TRBJ1-4; V gene: TRBV5-6; D gene: -; CDR3 DNA: TGTGCCAGCAGCTTGCGTCAGGGGCTTGAAAAACTGTTTTTT; CDR3 protein: CASSLRQGLEKLFF
clone size: -; CDR3 length: 14; J gene: TRBJ2-7; V gene: TRBV4-2; D gene: -; CDR3 DNA: TGTGCCAGCAGCCAAGGGGTACTTGGCGGCGAGCAGTACTTC; CDR3 protein: CASSQGVLGGEQYF
clone size: -; CDR3 length: 14; J gene: TRBJ2-3; V gene: TRBV5-1; D gene: -; CDR3 DNA: TGCGCCAGCAGCTTGGTAGATTCAACAGATACGCAGTATTTT; CDR3 protein: CASSLVDSTDTQYF
clone size: -; CDR3 length: 15; J gene: TRBJ2-3; V gene: TRBV9; D gene: TRBD2; CDR3 DNA: TGTGCCAGCAGCGGACCGGGGGGGCGCGTCGATACGCAGTATTTT; CDR3 protein: CASSGPGGRVDTQYF
clone size: once; CDR3 length: 14; J gene: TRBJ1-4; V gene: TRBV2; D gene: -; CDR3 DNA: TGTGCCAGCAGTGGGACACTAACTAATGAAAAACTGTTTTTT; CDR3 protein: CASSGTLTNEKLFF
clone size: -; CDR3 length: 13; J gene: TRBJ2-1; V gene: TRBV29-1; D gene: -; CDR3 DNA: TGCAGCGTTGTAGGCGGGGGCAATAATGAGCAGTTCTTC; CDR3 protein: CSVVGGGNNEQFF